This paragraph reports one T cell receptor beta chain. The germline gives CDR1 GTSNPN, CDR2 SVGIG (reference sequence). Trimming shortened V by 0 bases and J by 0 bases, and 6 bases separated the two germline ends. The length of the CDR3 is 13 residues. This sample was taken from a study of T-cell memory formation after mild COVID-19. In TCRdb, the 5' RACE reads were re-called with MiXCR into one record per CDR3 protein. The repertoire holds about 240,000 distinct CDR3 sequences, with around a tenth as singletons. The sequence came from a man between 18 and 35 years old who had mild COVID-19 (a few samples of this study predate the infection). Cell type and time point are not known. The rearrangement joins TRBV30 to TRBJ2-7; D is ambiguous. Sequenced input: PBMCs or a T cell subset sorted from them (not recorded which). CDR3 residues: CAWSVLNSYEQYF. The CDR3 nucleotides are TGTGCCTGGAGTGTTCTCAACTCCTACGAGCAGTACTTC.